The rows below give T cell receptor beta chains drawn from one sample of a study of cytomegalovirus exposure and HLA in healthy donors. Produced via immunoSEQ multiplex PCR; TCRdb's table is partial and in-frame only. Of 130,000 to 150,000 clones in the sample, 80% were seen once. Sequencing used PBMCs. These receptor sequences come from a woman in her 30s in good health and CMV-seronegative. The CDR3 runs from the conserved cysteine through the conserved F or W. The order of the fields is clone size, V gene, J gene, D gene, CDR3 DNA, CDR3 protein. D genes are given only for firm matches. Where a row states a size, it is once, few, many or the class of an expanded clone; other rows omit it.

.	TRBV4-3	TRBJ1-2	TRBD1	TGCGCCAGCAGCCAAGATGACAGGGTGAGCGGCTACACCTTC	CASSQDDRVSGYTF
few	TRBV19	TRBJ2-5	TRBD1	TGTGCCAGTAGTAGCGGGACAGGGGCAGGGGAGACCCAGTACTTC	CASSSGTGAGETQYF
.	TRBV6-1	TRBJ2-5	.	TGTGCCAGCAGTGAAGGGACTGCTAATCAAGAGACCCAGTACTTC	CASSEGTANQETQYF
.	TRBV5-8	TRBJ2-5	.	TGTGCCAGCAGCATGGGCCGGACTGTAAGTGGGGAGACCCAGTACTTC	CASSMGRTVSGETQYF
.	TRBV5-6	TRBJ2-6	.	TGTGCCAGCAGCTTGGCCCTCCGGGATGGGGCCAACGTCCTGACTTTC	CASSLALRDGANVLTF
.	TRBV5-1	TRBJ2-2	.	TGCGCCAGCAGCTTGCGGGTGAGCTCTGATAACACCGGGGAGCTGTTTTTT	CASSLRVSSDNTGELFF
.	TRBV7-3	TRBJ1-2	.	TGTGCCAGCAGCTTACTCGGGGGAGAGGATGGCTACACCTTC	CASSLLGGEDGYTF
.	TRBV5-1	TRBJ2-2	TRBD1	TGCGCCAGCAGCTTCTCCGGGACAGACACCGGGGAGCTGTTTTTT	CASSFSGTDTGELFF
.	TRBV12-5	TRBJ2-7	TRBD1	TGTGCTAGTGGTTTTGGTGGGACCGGGACAGGCTTATCTTCGAGCTCCTACGAGCAGTACTTC	CASGFGGTGTGLSSSSYEQYF
.	TRBV23-1	TRBJ2-5	TRBD2	TGCGCCAGCAGTCAATCGATTCCCAGCGGGGGTAGTACCTACTTC	CASSQSIPSGGSTYF
.	TRBV5-1	TRBJ2-2	TRBD2	TGCGCCAGCAGCTTGACGGGAGGGCTCGTCGCCGGGGAGCTGTTTTTT	CASSLTGGLVAGELFF
.	TRBV2	TRBJ1-5	.	TGTGCCAGCAGGTTAAGGACAGCTCATCAGCCCCAGCATTTT	CASRLRTAHQPQHF
.	TRBV19	TRBJ1-2	TRBD1	TGTGCCAGTAGTACCACAGGGGACCATGGCTACACCTTC	CASSTTGDHGYTF
few	TRBV15	TRBJ1-1	TRBD1	TGTGCCACCAGCGGCAAACAGGGGAGGACTGAAGCTTTCTTT	CATSGKQGRTEAFF
.	TRBV11-2	TRBJ2-3	TRBD2	TGTGCCAGCAGCTTTATGGGACTAGCGGGAGGCGCAGATACGCAGTATTTT	CASSFMGLAGGADTQYF
.	TRBV9	TRBJ2-1	TRBD1	TGTGCCAGCAGCCCCCGGGGGGACAGGGGGACCAATGAGCAGTTCTTC	CASSPRGDRGTNEQFF
.	TRBV15	TRBJ1-1	.	TGTGCCACCAGCGTTCTGGCAGGTCGGACTGAAGCTTTCTTT	CATSVLAGRTEAFF
.	TRBV27	TRBJ2-1	TRBD2	TGTGCCAGCAGTTTGGGGGGGGGTAATGAGCAGTTCTTC	CASSLGGGNEQFF
.	TRBV27	TRBJ2-1	.	TGTGCCAGCAGTTTATCGATCAGGGGTGGCTACAATGAGCAGTTCTTC	CASSLSIRGGYNEQFF
.	TRBV6-5	TRBJ2-7	TRBD2	TGTGCCAGCAGGCCTGGACTAGCGGCCAACTACGAGCAGTACTTC	CASRPGLAANYEQYF
.	TRBV28	TRBJ2-4	TRBD1	TGTGCCAGCAGAGACCGGGACAGCCTCATGGGAGCCAAAAACATTCAGTACTTC	CASRDRDSLMGAKNIQYF
few	TRBV7-3	TRBJ1-1	.	TGTGCCAGCAGCTTAAGTCAGAACACTGAAGCTTTCTTT	CASSLSQNTEAFF
.	TRBV28	TRBJ2-3	TRBD1	TGTGCCAGCAGCGTTCTCGGGACAGACGTTAGCACAGATACGCAGTATTTT	CASSVLGTDVSTDTQYF
.	TRBV10-3	TRBJ1-6	.	TGTGCCATCAGTGGGGACAACGTTCCGAATTCACCCCTCCACTTT	CAISGDNVPNSPLHF
.	TRBV5-6	TRBJ2-5	.	TGTGCCAGCAGCTTGGGCGCCCGGGGAGGGGGAGAGACCCAGTACTTC	CASSLGARGGGETQYF
.	TRBV19	TRBJ1-1	TRBD1	TGTGCCAGTAGTACAAGACAGGGGAGCACTGAAGCTTTCTTT	CASSTRQGSTEAFF
.	TRBV18	TRBJ2-1	TRBD1	TGTGCCAGCTCACCCAGGGGGACAGCAGACAATGAGCAGTTCTTC	CASSPRGTADNEQFF
.	TRBV19	TRBJ1-1	TRBD1	TGTGCCAGTAGTATCGTTTCGGACAGGGCGACCACTGAAGCTTTCTTT	CASSIVSDRATTEAFF
.	TRBV7-3	TRBJ1-3	.	TGTGCCAGCAGCCCCGGGGGGGGCGGCGGCACCATATATTTT	CASSPGGGGGTIYF
.	TRBV5-1	TRBJ1-1	.	TGCGCCAGCAGCTTGGACAGGGCGGGCAGGAACACTGAAGCTTTCTTT	CASSLDRAGRNTEAFF
.	TRBV2	TRBJ2-1	TRBD2	TGTGCCAGCAGTGAATTCCAGCGGGGGAACTCCTACAATGAGCAGTTCTTC	CASSEFQRGNSYNEQFF
.	TRBV7-2	TRBJ1-1	.	TGTGCCAGCAGCTTTTCGGACACTGAAGCTTTCTTT	CASSFSDTEAFF
.	TRBV5-1	TRBJ2-5	TRBD2	TGCGCCAGCAGCTGGCGGGGGAGCTCCTACGGGCAGTACTTC	CASSWRGSSYGQYF
.	TRBV5-1	TRBJ2-3	TRBD1	TGCGCCAGCAGCCGACAGGGGGCAACTAGCACAGATACGCAGTATTTT	CASSRQGATSTDTQYF
once	TRBV7-3	TRBJ2-2	TRBD2	TGTGCCAGCAGCGCCACTAGCGGATTGGGGTCTGGGGAGCTGTTTTTT	CASSATSGLGSGELFF
.	TRBV5-1	TRBJ1-2	TRBD1	TGCGCCAGCCGCTCCTGGACAGGGGAAAATGGCTACACCTTC	CASRSWTGENGYTF
.	TRBV5-4	TRBJ2-7	.	TGTGCCAGCAGCCCAAGGGCGGGGTGGCAGGCCTACGAGCAGTACTTC	CASSPRAGWQAYEQYF
.	TRBV6-1	TRBJ1-1	.	TGTGCCAGCAGTGCGAGGACAGCGAAGAACACTGAAGCTTTCTTT	CASSARTAKNTEAFF
.	TRBV27	TRBJ2-7	TRBD1	TGTGCCAGCAGTTTGTGGACAGGGGGGCCCTCCTACGAGCAGTACTTC	CASSLWTGGPSYEQYF
.	TRBV21-1	TRBJ1-5	.	TGTGCCAGCAGCAAAGAAGCGAGACAGGGCAATCAGCCCCAGCATTTT	CASSKEARQGNQPQHF